Shown below are 19 T cell receptor beta chains from a single sample sequenced in a study of breast tumors, draining lymph nodes, adjacent tissues. TCRdb reanalysed the multiplex PCR reads using MiXCR and keeps one entry per CDR3 protein. Seen here are 200,000 to 250,000 distinct CDR3 sequences, less than 40% observed once, and the top ten hold under 4.5%. The lymph nodes were axillary draining lymph nodes from breast cancer patients. Sequenced sample: axillary lymph node tissue. These receptors were collected from a female donor with breast cancer. Some clones in this sample may be carry-over from other donors' samples.

This clonotype has at least ten counts. CDR3 nucleotide sequence: TGTGCCAGCAGCCCCGAGGACGGCTATGGCTACACCTTC. Protein: CASSPEDGYGYTF. The chain carries TRBV4-2 and TRBJ1-2; no definite D call. Trimming took 4 bases from V and 4 from J, leaving 10 bases between them. This CDR3 is built from 13 residues. In germline, CDR1 is LGHNA, CDR2 YNFKEQ.

This clonotype was observed a few times. The rearrangement joins TRBV20-1 to TRBJ2-7; 7 bases line up with TRBD1. The junction had 4 bases not matched to a gene; V was cut back by 6 bases and J by 2 bases. CDR3 size: 12 residues. Per the germline V gene, CDR1 is DFQATT and CDR2 is SNEGSKA (reference sequence). The CDR3 spells CSARDRAYEQYF. The CDR3 DNA reads as TGCAGTGCCCGGGACAGAGCCTACGAGCAGTACTTC.

This clonotype was recorded many times. The chain has TRBV20-1 and TRBJ2-5; unclear D gene. Germline-derived CDR1 and CDR2 are DFQATT and SNEGSKA (reference sequence). V lost 6 bases, J lost 5 bases, and 25 bases lay in between. The CDR3 sequence is 16 residues long. The CDR3 nucleotides are TGCAGTGCCGCCCCGCATCTCCGGGCCGGCGGCGAGACCCAGTACTTC. Its translation is CSAAPHLRAGGETQYF.

The chain carries TRBV20-1 and TRBJ2-3; 7 nucleotides agree with TRBD1. Per the germline V gene, CDR1 is DFQATT and CDR2 is SNEGSKA (reference sequence). The CDR3 runs to 12 residues. The V segment lost 4 bases and the J segment 11 bases; nucleotides outside the gene matches: 9. The CDR3, as DNA: TGCAGTGCTACGACAGGGACCTACGAGCAGTATTTT. Its translation: CSATTGTYEQYF.

This clonotype was counted at least ten times. The rearrangement uses TRBV12-3 or TRBV12-4 and TRBJ1-3; D gene ambiguous. Trimming removed 3 bases from V and 0 bases from J, with 3 bases in between. This CDR3 region has 13 residues. CDR3 region: CASSFISGNTIYF. CDR3 nucleotide sequence: TGTGCCAGCAGTTTTATCTCTGGAAACACCATATATTTT.

This clonotype was seen many times. The V and J genes are TRBV6-5 and TRBJ2-7; no definite D call. V was clipped by 0 bases and J by 0 bases, with 6 bases between them. Germline V CDR1 and CDR2: MNHEY, SVGAGI. The CDR3 extends over 14 amino acids. DNA for the CDR3: TGTGCCAGCAGTTACTCCGCAGCCTCCTACGAGCAGTACTTC. The encoded protein is CASSYSAASYEQYF.

This clonotype came up many times. The chain carries TRBV5-6 and TRBJ1-2, with D uncertain. The CDR3 length is 14 residues. Per the germline V gene, CDR1 is SGHDT and CDR2 is YYEEEE. With 6 bases removed from V and 1 base from J, the gap between germline ends came to 13 bases. The CDR3 loop is CASTQEGGNYGYTF. The CDR3 bases are TGTGCCAGCACCCAGGAGGGCGGTAACTATGGCTACACCTTC.

A single count supports this clonotype. The chain couples TRBV7-9 to TRBJ1-6, with 8 positions matching TRBD1. Germline-derived CDR1 and CDR2 are SEHNR and FQNEAQ (reference sequence). J lost 9 bases, V lost 7 bases, and 8 bases had no gene match. This CDR3 has 14 residues. This CDR3 is CASNTDRGCSPLHF. The CDR3 DNA sequence: TGTGCCAGCAACACCGACAGGGGCTGTTCACCCCTCCACTTT.

This clonotype was seen repeatedly, ten times or more. The chain carries TRBV20-1 and TRBJ2-5; TRBD1 might be the D (6 bases). CDR3 length equals 16 residues. V lost 5 bases, J lost 1 base, and 20 bases lay in between. CDR1 DFQATT and CDR2 SNEGSKA come from the germline V gene (reference sequence). CDR3: CSAETHQGSIQETQYF. The CDR3 DNA reads TGCAGTGCTGAGACCCATCAGGGGAGCATCCAAGAGACCCAGTACTTC.

Many counts were recorded for this clonotype. This chain connects TRBV11-3 to TRBJ2-1; TRBD1 might be the D (5 bases). From germline, CDR1 is SGHNT and CDR2 YENEEA. The CDR3 spans 14 residues. V was trimmed by 1 base and J by 8 bases, leaving 12 bases between them. CDR3 in amino acids: CASSLVGRGYEQFF. CDR3 nucleotides: TGTGCCAGCAGCTTAGTCGGAAGGGGCTATGAGCAGTTCTTC.

In this sample, this clonotype turned up many times. The chain uses TRBV2 and TRBJ2-3; 10 bases map to TRBD2. Germline V gene lookup returns CDR1 SNHLY and CDR2 FYNNEI. CDR3 length equals 15 residues. Trimming took 6 bases from V and 2 from J; bases not matched to a gene: 5. CDR3 loop: CASRRTSGVTDTQYF. In DNA, the CDR3 is TGTGCCAGCAGGAGGACTAGCGGAGTCACAGATACGCAGTATTTT. Together with reference TRBV2 and TRBJ2-3, the CDR3 gives the full variable domain: EPEVTQTPSHQVTQMGQEVILRCVPISNHLYFYWYRQILGQKVEFLVSFYNNEISEKSEIFDDQFSVERPDGSNFTLKIRSTKLEDSAMYFCASRRTSGVTDTQYFGPGTRLTVL.

The V gene is TRBV6-6, the J gene TRBJ2-5; TRBD1 agrees at 10 bases. There are 14 residues in the CDR3. CDR1 MNHNY and CDR2 SVGAGI come from the germline V gene (reference sequence). Germline trimming cut 5 bases from V and 4 bases from J; bases unmatched to any gene: 4. The CDR3 loop is CASSHRTGGETQYF. In nucleotides, the CDR3 is TGTGCCAGCAGTCACCGGACAGGGGGAGAGACCCAGTACTTC.

With respect to this clonotype: A read error may explain this, as a much larger clone is one base away. The conserved final phenylalanine or tryptophan is absent from the CDR3, which likely points to a read error. The V call is TRBV7-7, the J call TRBJ2-5, with D possibly TRBD2 on 5 matching bases. Germline V gene sequence: CDR1 SSHAT, CDR2 FNYEAQ (reference sequence). The CDR3 has 14 residues. For the CDR3, the DNA is TGTGCTAGCAGCTCCGACTATTCCCAAGAGACCCAGTACCTC. Its protein is CASSSDYSQETQYL.

This clonotype has a count of ten or more. This chain joins TRBV7-2 and TRBJ2-5, with D perhaps matching TRBD1 (5 bases). V was clipped by 2 bases and J by 5 bases, with 12 bases between them. Germline CDR1 SGHTA, CDR2 FQGNSA. There are 14 residues in the CDR3. CDR3 protein: CASSLKGPRETQYF. DNA of the CDR3: TGTGCCAGCAGCTTAAAGGGGCCCCGCGAGACCCAGTACTTC. The full variable domain, in which reference TRBV7-2 and TRBJ2-5 provide the parts outside the CDR3, is GAGVSQSPSNKVTEKGKDVELRCDPISGHTALYWYRQSLGQGLEFLIYFQGNSAPDKSGLPSDRFSAERTGGSVSTLTIQRTQQEDSAVYLCASSLKGPRETQYFGPGTRLLVL.

This clonotype has a count of ten or more. V is TRBV7-9 and J is TRBJ2-3; tentatively, D is TRBD2 (5 bases). V was cut by 0 bases and J by 0 bases, with 13 bases left in between. Germline CDR1 reads SEHNR; CDR2 reads FQNEAQ (reference sequence). The CDR3 runs 17 residues. The CDR3 region is CASSLAQRGYSTDTQYF. CDR3 in DNA: TGTGCCAGCAGCTTAGCTCAGCGCGGGTATAGCACAGATACGCAGTATTTT.

This clonotype was detected ten times or more. The chain employs TRBV20-1 and TRBJ2-1; 7 nucleotides agree with TRBD2. V trimming: 5 bases; J trimming: 4 bases; junction bases outside the gene matches: 14. The length of the CDR3 is 16 residues. CDR1 DFQATT and CDR2 SNEGSKA come from the germline V gene (reference sequence). CDR3 loop: CSAESSGRTPYNEQFF. The CDR3 region has the DNA TGCAGTGCTGAGTCTAGCGGAAGAACTCCGTACAATGAGCAGTTCTTC.

This clonotype was detected only once. A clone one base away is much larger, so this may be a read error. The J gene is TRBJ2-5, the V gene TRBV7-4, with 14 positions matching TRBD2. Germline V gene data show CDR1 as SGHVT and CDR2 as SQSDAQ. CDR3 size: 15 residues. DNA for the CDR3: TGTGCCAGCAGTCGACTAGCGGGGGGGCGAGAGACCCAGCACTTC. This sequence encodes CASSRLAGGRETQHF.

In its sample, this clonotype was seen many times. The gene calls are TRBV6-5 and TRBJ1-2; a weak D match, TRBD1 (5 bases). The CDR3 consists of 13 residues. Germline CDR1 is MNHEY and CDR2 is SVGAGI. V was cut by 6 bases and J by 4 bases, with 12 bases left in between. In nucleotides, the CDR3 is TGTGCCAGCAGACTCGAGGGGACCTATGGCTACACCTTC. Encoded protein: CASRLEGTYGYTF.

This clonotype showed up many times. The CDR3 DNA is TGTGCCAGCAGGGGGGACAGGGTTTTCTACAATGAGCAGTTCTTC. Translating gives CASRGDRVFYNEQFF. V gene TRBV12-3 or TRBV12-4 combines with J gene TRBJ2-1, with 9 bases lining up with TRBD1. This CDR3 has 15 residues. The V segment lost 6 bases and the J segment 3 bases; nucleotides outside the gene matches: 6.